This TCR beta chain was profiled in a study of blood T cell repertoires in COVID-19. Study-wide context: Sample material is recorded as cDNA or gDNA derived from T cells, B-cell-depleted T cells, or PBMCs.

V was pared by 1 base and J by 5 bases, with 20 bases between. Germline V gene lookup returns CDR1 SSHAT and CDR2 FNYEAQ (reference sequence). The CDR3 has 18 amino acids. Repertoires were generated with immunoSEQ multiplex PCR, while TCRdb's copy carries only in-frame clones and drops some. The sample holds approximately 76,000 clones, around 85% seen once. This TCR was recovered from a woman older than 75 with active or convalescent COVID-19. The V and J genes are TRBV7-7 and TRBJ2-2; D perhaps matches TRBD1 (6 bases). Material: peripheral blood. In DNA form, the CDR3 reads TGTGCCAGCAGCTTAGTCACAGGGTCCCCCGTGGGAACCGGGGAGCTGTTTTTT. It encodes CASSLVTGSPVGTGELFF.